The 32 T cell receptor beta chains presented below share a single source sample, sequenced in a study of technical replicates of blood from a few donors listed by TCRdb under 2017. Libraries were built with the immunoSEQ multiplex PCR assay. TCRdb retrieved this table from immuneACCESS and kept in-frame rearrangements only. Not all clones are present; in checked studies, unresolved V genes account for under half, and no reason is known for the remainder. This sample lists approximately 97,000 clones; roughly 95% were detected once. Roughly 0.34% of the sample lies in the top ten. Sequencing input: T cells isolated from PBMCs. Every receptor here comes from a human donor in good health.

The V gene is TRBV27, the J gene TRBJ1-1; D uncertain. Per the germline V gene, CDR1 is MNHEY and CDR2 is SMNVEV (reference sequence). Trimming took off 4 bases at V and 0 bases at J, with 9 bases between the two ends. The CDR3 extends over 14 amino acids. Written as DNA, the CDR3 is TGTGCCAGCAGTTGGAGAGGGCTGAACACTGAAGCTTTCTTT. It is translated as CASSWRGLNTEAFF.

The table lists this clone with a count of one. The chain is built from TRBV19 and TRBJ2-4; perhaps TRBD1 as D (7 bases). The V end was cut by 3 bases, the J end by 9 bases, with 9 bases between. Germline loops: CDR1 LNHDA, CDR2 SQIVND (reference sequence). The CDR3 sequence is 12 residues long. The CDR3 bases are TGTGCCAGTAGTATCCAGGGGGGCATTCAGTACTTC. As protein: CASSIQGGIQYF. The full variable domain, completed using reference TRBV19 and TRBJ2-4, is DGGITQSPKYLFRKEGQNVTLSCEQNLNHDAMYWYRQDPGQGLRLIYYSQIVNDFQKGDIAEGYSVSREKKESFPLTVTSAQKNPTAFYLCASSIQGGIQYFGAGTRLSVL.

The sample holds one count of this clone. The chain couples TRBV6-1 to TRBJ1-2; no firm D call. V gave up 6 bases and J gave up 4 bases, with 15 bases separating them. The V gene's germline CDR1 is MNHNS and CDR2 SASEGT. This CDR3 region has 14 residues. In nucleotides, the CDR3 is TGTGCCAGCAGCTCCCTCGGGAGCTTCTATGGCTACACCTTC. This gives the protein CASSSLGSFYGYTF.

The chain carries TRBV6-1 and TRBJ2-7; D remains ambiguous. Trimming pared 3 bases from V and 3 bases from J, leaving 6 bases between. This CDR3 spans 12 amino acids. Per the germline V gene, CDR1 is MNHNS and CDR2 is SASEGT. The CDR3 DNA follows: TGTGCCAGCAGTGACACCTACTACGAGCAGTACTTC. Translation gives CASSDTYYEQYF.

The chain carries TRBV6-6 and TRBJ2-7, with D hard to call. Germline V gene data show CDR1 as MNHNY and CDR2 as SVGAGI (reference sequence). V was shortened by 2 bases and J by 5 bases, with 7 bases between the two germline ends. CDR3 length: 12 residues. The CDR3 region is CASSYTVNEQYF. CDR3 DNA: TGTGCCAGCAGTTACACAGTCAACGAGCAGTACTTC.

The chain has TRBV9 and TRBJ2-7; possibly TRBD1 for D (5 bases). The V end lost 0 bases, the J end lost 1 base, and 14 bases lay between the germline ends. The germline gives CDR1 SGDLS, CDR2 YYNGEE. CDR3 length: 16 residues. The DNA of the CDR3 is TGTGCCAGCAGCGTAGCAGGGTCAAGTAGGTCCTACGAGCAGTACTTC. This codes for CASSVAGSSRSYEQYF.

V and J are TRBV5-1 and TRBJ2-2; possible D gene TRBD1, 6 bases. CDR3 size: 14 residues. Germline lookup yields CDR1 SGHRS and CDR2 YFSETQ. Trimming stripped 1 base from V and 4 bases from J, with 8 bases between. The CDR3 here is CASSLRQVTGELFF. CDR3 in DNA: TGCGCCAGCAGCTTGCGACAGGTCACCGGGGAGCTGTTTTTT.

The V and J genes are TRBV10-2 and TRBJ1-3, with 7 bases aligning to TRBD1. V trimming: 6 bases; J trimming: 0 bases; junction bases outside the gene matches: 5. The CDR3 covers 15 residues. Germline V gives CDR1 WSHSY, CDR2 SAAADI. The CDR3 DNA follows: TGCGCCAGCAGCGGACAGGCTCGCTCTGGAAACACCATATATTTT. Residues: CASSGQARSGNTIYF.

CDR3 loop: CASSLAYEQYF. The DNA for the CDR3 is TGTGCCAGCAGTTTGGCTTACGAGCAGTACTTC. V usage is TRBV28 and J usage is TRBJ2-7, with D hard to call. Germline V gives CDR1 MDHEN, CDR2 SYDVKM. The CDR3 is 11 amino acids. V was cut by 3 bases and J by 4 bases, with 4 bases left in between.

The V call is TRBV19, the J call TRBJ1-4; 11 bases align to TRBD1. CDR1 is LNHDA and CDR2 is SQIVND in the germline V gene (reference sequence). The CDR3 sequence is 15 residues long. Trimming cost V 4 bases and J 10 bases; bases outside gene matches: 8. The CDR3 is CASSTLDRGQIKLFF. The CDR3 DNA is TGTGCCAGTAGTACTTTGGACAGGGGGCAGATAAAACTGTTTTTT.

The chain joins TRBV7-8 to TRBJ2-1; no firm D call. Deletions cut 2 bases from V and 0 bases from J, with 8 bases between. The CDR3 length is 15 residues. Germline CDR1 is SGHVS and CDR2 is FQNEAQ. The CDR3 DNA follows: TGTGCCAGCAGCTTATTGTTTAGCTCCTACAATGAGCAGTTCTTC. Residues: CASSLLFSSYNEQFF.

V gene TRBV28 combines with J gene TRBJ2-7, with D possibly being TRBD2 (5 bases). Germline lookup yields CDR1 MDHEN and CDR2 SYDVKM. V dropped 7 bases and J dropped 1 base, with 11 bases sitting between them. This CDR3 spans 13 amino acids. CDR3 residues: CASKDSASYEQYF. The DNA of the CDR3 is TGTGCCAGCAAGGACTCGGCTTCCTACGAGCAGTACTTC.

The chain has TRBV27 and TRBJ2-7, with a weak D call TRBD2 (6 bases). There are 15 residues in the CDR3. Trimming took off 2 bases at V and 2 bases at J, with 13 bases between the two ends. Germline values: CDR1 MNHEY, CDR2 SMNVEV (reference sequence). The CDR3 coding sequence is TGTGCCAGCAGTTTAAAGCGGGTGGGGGCCTACGAGCAGTACTTC. Protein sequence: CASSLKRVGAYEQYF.

The CDR3 reads CASSVDSEQFF. Written as DNA, the CDR3 is TGTGCCAGCAGCGTAGACAGTGAGCAGTTCTTC. V is TRBV9 and J is TRBJ2-1; D unresolved. From germline, CDR1 is SGDLS and CDR2 YYNGEE. Deletions cut 0 bases from V and 9 bases from J, with 4 bases between. The length of the CDR3 is 11 residues.

V gene TRBV14 combines with J gene TRBJ1-2, with a weak D call TRBD1 (5 bases). CDR3 length equals 13 residues. Trimming removed 0 bases at V and 5 bases at J, with 7 bases between. Per the germline V gene, CDR1 is SGHDN and CDR2 is FVKESK. CDR3 DNA: TGTGCCAGCAGCCAAGAGGGGCGGTATGGCTACACCTTC. It encodes CASSQEGRYGYTF.

This sequence joins TRBV4-1 and TRBJ2-5; 11 bases map to TRBD1. Losses at the gene ends were 5 bases for V and 5 bases for J; bases not matched to a gene: 7. The CDR3 covers 15 residues. CDR1 is MGHRA, CDR2 YSYEKL, per germline. CDR3 sequence: CASSGRTGGFETQYF. Here the CDR3 DNA reads TGCGCCAGCAGCGGTAGGACAGGGGGCTTTGAGACCCAGTACTTC.

The gene calls are TRBV9 and TRBJ2-3, with D possibly matching TRBD2 (5 bases). Trimming cost V 3 bases and J 0 bases, with 11 bases left between them. The CDR3 is 15 amino acids. Germline V CDR1 and CDR2: SGDLS, YYNGEE. CDR3 sequence reads: CASSAASGSTDTQYF. Written as DNA, the CDR3 is TGTGCCAGCAGCGCCGCGAGCGGTAGCACAGATACGCAGTATTTT.

The chain couples TRBV27 to TRBJ2-2; D gene uncertain. V lost 4 bases, J lost 1 base, and 7 bases lay in between. CDR3 length equals 14 residues. The germline gives CDR1 MNHEY, CDR2 SMNVEV (reference sequence). Written as DNA, the CDR3 is TGTGCCAGCAGTTCCTTTGTGAACACCGGGGAGCTGTTTTTT. Protein sequence: CASSSFVNTGELFF.

The V call is TRBV6-5, the J call TRBJ2-1; TRBD2 might be the D (5 bases). Trimming took 7 bases from V and 8 from J, leaving 9 bases between them. Germline CDR1 is MNHEY and CDR2 is SVGAGI. This CDR3 is 11 amino acids long. The CDR3 loop reads CASTHGDEQFF. CDR3 DNA sequence: TGTGCCAGCACCCACGGGGATGAGCAGTTCTTC.

The rearrangement uses TRBV11-3 and TRBJ2-7; 8 bases fit TRBD2. Germline CDR1 is SGHNT and CDR2 is YENEEA. The trim removed 9 bases at V and 2 bases at J, leaving 9 bases unmatched. This CDR3 is 14 amino acids long. DNA for the CDR3: TGTGCCAGTGGGGAAGCGGGAGAAGCCTACGAGCAGTACTTC. Its protein product is CASGEAGEAYEQYF.

The CDR3 spells CASSELHLAGGINEQFF. DNA of the CDR3: TGTGCCAGCAGTGAATTACATCTAGCGGGAGGGATCAATGAGCAGTTCTTC. The rearrangement joins TRBV2 to TRBJ2-1, with 12 bases identical to TRBD2. The J segment lost 6 bases and the V segment lost 2 bases, leaving 8 bases of the junction unmatched. In germline, CDR1 is SNHLY, CDR2 FYNNEI. The CDR3 covers 17 residues.

Written as DNA, the CDR3 is TGTGCCAGTAGTCAGTCTTGGGCAGTCGAAAAACTGTTTTTT. It is translated as CASSQSWAVEKLFF. The genes are TRBV19 and TRBJ1-4; D gene ambiguous. V lost 5 bases to trimming and J lost 8 bases, with 15 bases between them. Germline V CDR1 and CDR2: LNHDA, SQIVND (reference sequence). CDR3 length: 14 amino acids.

The chain couples TRBV6-5 to TRBJ1-2; D possibly corresponds to TRBD1 (5 bases). From germline, CDR1 is MNHEY and CDR2 SVGAGI. V lost 5 bases, J lost 3 bases, and 16 bases lay in between. The CDR3 consists of 15 residues. The CDR3 spells CASSGPGNRYYGYTF. The CDR3 DNA reads as TGTGCCAGCAGTGGTCCAGGGAATAGGTACTATGGCTACACCTTC.

This chain connects TRBV27 to TRBJ2-7, with TRBD1 matching over 7 bases. The germline CDR1 and CDR2 sequences are MNHEY and SMNVEV (reference sequence). CDR3 length equals 15 residues. J was trimmed by 3 bases and V by 0 bases; bases with no gene match: 5. This CDR3 is CASSLSGTALYEQYF. CDR3 DNA sequence: TGTGCCAGCAGTTTATCCGGGACAGCACTCTACGAGCAGTACTTC.

The rearrangement links TRBV30 to TRBJ1-5; maybe TRBD1 (6 bases). Germline CDR1 reads GTSNPN; CDR2 reads SVGIG (reference sequence). With 7 bases removed from V and 2 bases from J, the gap between germline ends came to 9 bases. The CDR3 is 12 residues long. CDR3 DNA sequence: TGTGCCTTCTCAGGGGGCAATCAGCCCCAGCATTTT. Amino acid sequence: CAFSGGNQPQHF.

V and J are TRBV6-5 and TRBJ1-3; the match to TRBD1 covers 8 bases. Trimming took 8 bases from V and 4 from J; bases not matched to a gene: 4. This CDR3 comprises 13 residues. Germline values: CDR1 MNHEY, CDR2 SVGAGI. The CDR3 is CASLRTGGNTIYF. The DNA of the CDR3 is TGTGCCAGCCTAAGGACAGGGGGAAACACCATATATTTT.

J is TRBJ1-5 and V is TRBV28; no reliable D call. CDR3 length: 11 residues. CDR1 and CDR2 from the germline V gene are MDHEN and SYDVKM. V gave up 3 bases and J gave up 11 bases, with 8 bases separating them. CDR3 nucleotides: TGTGCCAGCAGTTTTTCGGGTTCCCAGCATTTT. Its translation is CASSFSGSQHF.

The chain combines TRBV5-1 with TRBJ2-5; D may be TRBD1 (6 bases). Germline lookup yields CDR1 SGHRS and CDR2 YFSETQ. This CDR3 spans 15 amino acids. The V gene lost 3 bases and the J gene lost 5 bases, with 17 bases spanning the gap. The CDR3 protein is CASSWRQAPQETQYF. The CDR3 DNA is TGCGCCAGCAGCTGGCGACAGGCCCCCCAGGAGACCCAGTACTTC. The full variable domain, completed using reference TRBV5-1 and TRBJ2-5, is KAGVTQTPRYLIKTRGQQVTLSCSPISGHRSVSWYQQTPGQGLQFLFEYFSETQRNKGNFPGRFSGRQFSNSRSEMNVSTLELGDSALYLCASSWRQAPQETQYFGPGTRLLVL.

The chain recombines TRBV9 with TRBJ2-2; D is possibly TRBD2 (6 bases). The CDR3 is 12 residues long. CDR1 is SGDLS, CDR2 YYNGEE, per germline. V was pared by 9 bases and J by 6 bases, with 12 bases between. In nucleotides, the CDR3 is TGTGCCACCGGGGGTGTAGCCGGGGAGCTGTTTTTT. Amino acid sequence: CATGGVAGELFF.

The V call is TRBV6-1, the J call TRBJ2-7; TRBD2 is a possible D gene (5 bases). The V end lost 3 bases, the J end lost 0 bases, and 6 bases lay between the germline ends. This CDR3 comprises 13 residues. Germline V gene data show CDR1 as MNHNS and CDR2 as SASEGT. CDR3 region: CASSEGDSYEQYF. The CDR3 DNA reads TGTGCCAGCAGTGAGGGAGACTCCTACGAGCAGTACTTC.

This chain links TRBV14 with TRBJ1-1; D unresolved. Trimming removed 3 bases at V and 3 bases at J, with 5 bases between. The CDR3 is 12 residues long. CDR1 and CDR2 from the germline V gene are SGHDN and FVKESK. CDR3 sequence (DNA): TGTGCCAGCAGCCAGCGTGACACTGAAGCTTTCTTT. Translated, it gives CASSQRDTEAFF.

This chain connects TRBV5-4 to TRBJ2-5; 11 bases align to TRBD2. V gave up 6 bases and J gave up 3 bases; unmatched junction bases: 4. Germline V gives CDR1 SGHNT, CDR2 YYREEE (reference sequence). The CDR3 consists of 14 residues. CDR3 sequence: CASNPGLAEETQYF. CDR3 in DNA: TGTGCCAGCAATCCGGGACTAGCGGAAGAGACCCAGTACTTC.